This T cell receptor beta chain was retrieved from a study of cytomegalovirus exposure and HLA in healthy donors. Across the whole study: Among the 370 or so donors who were genotyped, approximately 76% fell in the genetic ancestry cluster that is associated with self-reported Caucasian donors. Overall study results and limits: When analyzed later, a missense DCLRE1C variant was found to be linked to TCR beta V- and J-gene trimming.

Primers: 60 Vbeta forward and 13 Jbeta reverse. Per the original data handling: Unique TCR beta chains totaled some 80 million in a later count, with approximately 11 million of them shared. TCRdb's table, derived via immunoSEQ multiplex PCR, lists solely in-frame clones and lacks some. The V and J calls and clone size come from that table; D and trimming were worked out from the DNA. This table holds just over 150,000 clones, almost 80% found once. Each of the donors was a healthy bone marrow donor. V lost 2 bases and J 3 bases, leaving 14 bases between the germline ends. CDR3 size: 16 residues. CDR1 and CDR2 (germline): MNHEY, SVGAGI. On this clone itself: The antigen is unknown.

The TCR sequence derives from a woman aged 50 to 65 in good health and CMV-seropositive. Sequencing was performed on PBMCs. This chain connects TRBV6-5 to TRBJ2-1; maybe TRBD1 (5 bases). This chain's CDR3 is CASSYLTGHRYNEQFF. The CDR3, as DNA: TGTGCCAGCAGTTACCTCACAGGACACCGCTACAATGAGCAGTTCTTC.